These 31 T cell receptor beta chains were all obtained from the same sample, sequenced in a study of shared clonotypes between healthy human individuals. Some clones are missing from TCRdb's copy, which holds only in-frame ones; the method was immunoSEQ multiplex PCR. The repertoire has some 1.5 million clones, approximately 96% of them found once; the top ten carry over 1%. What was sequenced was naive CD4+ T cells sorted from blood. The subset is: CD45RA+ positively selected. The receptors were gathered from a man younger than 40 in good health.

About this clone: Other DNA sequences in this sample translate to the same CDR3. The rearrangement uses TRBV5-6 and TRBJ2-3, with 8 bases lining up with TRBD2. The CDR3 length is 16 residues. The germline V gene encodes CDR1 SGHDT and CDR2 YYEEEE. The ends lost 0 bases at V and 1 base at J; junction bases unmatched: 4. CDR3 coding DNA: TGTGCCAGCAGCTTGGACGGGAGGGCTGGCACAGATACGCAGTATTTT. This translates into CASSLDGRAGTDTQYF.

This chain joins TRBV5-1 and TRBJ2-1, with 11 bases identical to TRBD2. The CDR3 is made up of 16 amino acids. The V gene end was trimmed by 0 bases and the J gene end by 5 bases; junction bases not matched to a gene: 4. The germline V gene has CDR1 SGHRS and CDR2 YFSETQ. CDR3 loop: CASSLDLAGGNNEQFF. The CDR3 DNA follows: TGCGCCAGCAGCTTGGACCTAGCGGGGGGTAACAATGAGCAGTTCTTC.

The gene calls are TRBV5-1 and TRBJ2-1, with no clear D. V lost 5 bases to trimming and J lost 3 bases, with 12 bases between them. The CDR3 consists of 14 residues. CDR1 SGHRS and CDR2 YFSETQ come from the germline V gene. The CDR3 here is CASRSPLDYNEQFF. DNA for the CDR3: TGCGCCAGCAGGTCCCCACTGGACTACAATGAGCAGTTCTTC.

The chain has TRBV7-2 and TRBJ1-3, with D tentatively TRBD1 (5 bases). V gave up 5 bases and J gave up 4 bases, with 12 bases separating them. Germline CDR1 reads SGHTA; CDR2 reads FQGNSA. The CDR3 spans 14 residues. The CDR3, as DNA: TGTGCCAGCAGCCTAGGGGATCGCGGAAACACCATATATTTT. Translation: CASSLGDRGNTIYF.

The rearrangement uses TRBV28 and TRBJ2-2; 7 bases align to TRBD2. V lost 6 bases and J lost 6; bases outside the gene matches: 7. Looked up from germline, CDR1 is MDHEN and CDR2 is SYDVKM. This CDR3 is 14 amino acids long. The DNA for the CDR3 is TGTGCCAGCAGGCCAACGGGGGGAGCCGGGGAGCTGTTTTTT. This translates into CASRPTGGAGELFF.

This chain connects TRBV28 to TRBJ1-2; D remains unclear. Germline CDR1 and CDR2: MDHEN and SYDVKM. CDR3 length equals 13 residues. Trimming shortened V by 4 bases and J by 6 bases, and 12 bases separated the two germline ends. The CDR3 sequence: CASSSEVVHGYTF. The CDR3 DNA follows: TGTGCCAGCAGTTCCGAGGTCGTGCATGGCTACACCTTC.

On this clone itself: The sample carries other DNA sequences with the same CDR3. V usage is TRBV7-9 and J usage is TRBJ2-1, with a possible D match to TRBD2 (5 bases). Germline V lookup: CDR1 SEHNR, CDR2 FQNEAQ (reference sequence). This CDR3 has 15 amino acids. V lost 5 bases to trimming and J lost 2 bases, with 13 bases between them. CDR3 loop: CASSPRGSTYNEQFF. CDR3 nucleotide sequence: TGTGCCAGCAGCCCCCGGGGATCCACCTACAATGAGCAGTTCTTC.

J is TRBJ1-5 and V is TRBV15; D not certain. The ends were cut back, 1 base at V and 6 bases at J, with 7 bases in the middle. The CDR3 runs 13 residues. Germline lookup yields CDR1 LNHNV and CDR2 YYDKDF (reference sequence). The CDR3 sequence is CATSRVGLQPQHF. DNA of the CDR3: TGTGCCACCAGCAGAGTAGGGCTTCAGCCCCAGCATTTT.

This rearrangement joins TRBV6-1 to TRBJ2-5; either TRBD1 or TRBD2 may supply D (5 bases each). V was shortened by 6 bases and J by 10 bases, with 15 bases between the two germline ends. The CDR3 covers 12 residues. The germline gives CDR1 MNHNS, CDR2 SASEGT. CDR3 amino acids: CASSTGPIFQYF. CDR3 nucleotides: TGTGCCAGCAGCACGGGGCCAATCTTCCAGTACTTC.

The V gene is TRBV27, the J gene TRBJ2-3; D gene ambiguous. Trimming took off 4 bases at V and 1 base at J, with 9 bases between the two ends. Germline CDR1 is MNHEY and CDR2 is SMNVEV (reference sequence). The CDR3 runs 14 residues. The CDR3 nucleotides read TGTGCCAGCAGTTCCATAGACCGCACAGATACGCAGTATTTT. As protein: CASSSIDRTDTQYF.

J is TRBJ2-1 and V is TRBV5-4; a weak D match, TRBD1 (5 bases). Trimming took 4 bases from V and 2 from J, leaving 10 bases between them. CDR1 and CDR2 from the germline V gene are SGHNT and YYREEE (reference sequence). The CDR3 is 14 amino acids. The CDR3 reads CASSRRQTYNEQFF. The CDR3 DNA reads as TGTGCCAGCAGCCGAAGACAGACCTACAATGAGCAGTTCTTC.

CDR3 in amino acids: CASSYGSTGSQPQHF. In nucleotides, the CDR3 is TGTGCCAGCAGTTACGGGTCGACAGGGAGTCAGCCCCAGCATTTT. This chain uses TRBV6-5 with TRBJ1-5; 7 bases align to TRBD1. With 2 bases clipped from V and 6 bases from J, the junction kept 7 bases outside the gene matches. This CDR3 is 15 amino acids long. CDR1 is MNHEY, CDR2 SVGAGI, per germline.

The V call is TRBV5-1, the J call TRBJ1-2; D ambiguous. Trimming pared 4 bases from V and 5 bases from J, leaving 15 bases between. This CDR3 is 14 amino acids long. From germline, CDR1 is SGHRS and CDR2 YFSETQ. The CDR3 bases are TGCGCCAGCAGCCCACCGACACAACTTTATGGCTACACCTTC. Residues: CASSPPTQLYGYTF.

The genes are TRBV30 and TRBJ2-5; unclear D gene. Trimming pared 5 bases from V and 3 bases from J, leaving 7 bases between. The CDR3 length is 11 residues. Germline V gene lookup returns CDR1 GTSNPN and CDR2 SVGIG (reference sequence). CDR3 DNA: TGTGCCTGGGCACCCAAAGAGACCCAGTACTTC. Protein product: CAWAPKETQYF.

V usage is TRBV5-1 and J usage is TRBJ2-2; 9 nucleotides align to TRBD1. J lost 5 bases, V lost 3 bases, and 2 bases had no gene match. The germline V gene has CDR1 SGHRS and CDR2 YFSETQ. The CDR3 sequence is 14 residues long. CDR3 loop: CASSWDRATGELFF. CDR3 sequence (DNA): TGCGCCAGCAGCTGGGACAGGGCGACCGGGGAGCTGTTTTTT.

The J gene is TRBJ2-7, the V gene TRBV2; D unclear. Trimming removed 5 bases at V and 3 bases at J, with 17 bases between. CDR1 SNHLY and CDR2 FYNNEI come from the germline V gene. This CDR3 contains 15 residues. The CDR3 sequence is CASSLGTIVVYEQYF. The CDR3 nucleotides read TGTGCCAGCAGTCTGGGAACGATCGTGGTCTACGAGCAGTACTTC.

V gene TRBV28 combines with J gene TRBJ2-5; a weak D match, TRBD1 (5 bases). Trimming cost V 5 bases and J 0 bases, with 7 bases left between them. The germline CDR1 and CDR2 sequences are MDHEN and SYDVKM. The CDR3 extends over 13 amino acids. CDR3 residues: CASSKGYQETQYF. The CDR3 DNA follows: TGTGCCAGCAGTAAGGGGTACCAAGAGACCCAGTACTTC.

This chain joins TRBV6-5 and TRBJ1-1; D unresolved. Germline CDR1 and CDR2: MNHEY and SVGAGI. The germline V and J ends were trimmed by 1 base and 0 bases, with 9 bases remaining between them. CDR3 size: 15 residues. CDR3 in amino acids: CASSYFQALNTEAFF. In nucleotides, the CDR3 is TGTGCCAGCAGTTACTTCCAGGCCCTGAACACTGAAGCTTTCTTT.

This CDR3 reads CASSSPKPGPTEDTQYF. The CDR3 bases are TGTGCCAGCAGCTCCCCTAAACCGGGACCTACAGAAGATACGCAGTATTTT. The rearrangement uses TRBV5-4 and TRBJ2-3; TRBD1 or TRBD2 may be the D gene (5 bases each). V was clipped by 3 bases and J by 5 bases, with 22 bases between them. CDR1 is SGHNT, CDR2 YYREEE, per germline (reference sequence). The CDR3 has 17 residues.

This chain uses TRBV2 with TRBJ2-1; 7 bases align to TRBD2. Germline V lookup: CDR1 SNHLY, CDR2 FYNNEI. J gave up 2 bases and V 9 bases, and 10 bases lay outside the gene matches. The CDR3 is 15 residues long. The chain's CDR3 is CASRRPTSPYNEQFF. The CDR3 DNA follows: TGTGCCAGTAGACGTCCGACTAGCCCCTACAATGAGCAGTTCTTC.

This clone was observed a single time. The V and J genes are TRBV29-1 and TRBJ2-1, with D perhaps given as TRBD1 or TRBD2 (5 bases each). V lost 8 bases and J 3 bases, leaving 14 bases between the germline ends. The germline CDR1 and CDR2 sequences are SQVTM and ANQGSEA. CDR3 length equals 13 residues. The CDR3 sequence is CSCRDGNYNEQFF. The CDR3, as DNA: TGCAGCTGCCGGGACGGAAACTACAATGAGCAGTTCTTC.

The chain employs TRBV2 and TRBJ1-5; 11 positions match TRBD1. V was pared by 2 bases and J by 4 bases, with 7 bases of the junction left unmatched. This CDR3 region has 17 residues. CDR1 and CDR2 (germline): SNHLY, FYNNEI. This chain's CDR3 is CASSESVGQGGNQPQHF. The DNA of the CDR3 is TGTGCCAGCAGTGAAAGTGTGGGACAGGGGGGGAATCAGCCCCAGCATTTT.

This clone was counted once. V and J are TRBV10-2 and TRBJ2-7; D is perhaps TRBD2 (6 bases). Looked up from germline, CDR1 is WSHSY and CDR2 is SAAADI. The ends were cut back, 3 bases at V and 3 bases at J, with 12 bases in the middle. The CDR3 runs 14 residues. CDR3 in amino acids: CASSEGTEDYEQYF. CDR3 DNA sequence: TGCGCCAGCAGTGAAGGGACTGAAGACTACGAGCAGTACTTC.

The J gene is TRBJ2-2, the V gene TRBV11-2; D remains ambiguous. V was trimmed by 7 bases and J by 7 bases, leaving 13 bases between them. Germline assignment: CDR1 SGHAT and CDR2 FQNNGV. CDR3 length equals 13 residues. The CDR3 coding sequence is TGTGCCAGCAACCCCTTCTACGGCGGGGAGCTGTTTTTT. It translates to CASNPFYGGELFF.

The CDR3 loop reads CASRPRGMASNQPQHF. The CDR3 DNA is TGTGCCAGCAGGCCCCGGGGGATGGCTAGCAATCAGCCCCAGCATTTT. The gene calls are TRBV28 and TRBJ1-5; D perhaps matches TRBD1 (5 bases). Germline V gene sequence: CDR1 MDHEN, CDR2 SYDVKM. The CDR3 is 16 amino acids. The V end lost 6 bases, the J end lost 0 bases, and 15 bases lay between the germline ends.

CDR3 in DNA: TGTGCCAGCAGCCAGCGGGGGACAGCCGGAAACACCATATATTTT. It is translated as CASSQRGTAGNTIYF. This sequence joins TRBV7-9 and TRBJ1-3, with 7 bases identical to TRBD1. J was trimmed by 4 bases and V by 5 bases; bases with no gene match: 8. The CDR3 spans 15 residues. Germline V gene lookup returns CDR1 SEHNR and CDR2 FQNEAQ (reference sequence).

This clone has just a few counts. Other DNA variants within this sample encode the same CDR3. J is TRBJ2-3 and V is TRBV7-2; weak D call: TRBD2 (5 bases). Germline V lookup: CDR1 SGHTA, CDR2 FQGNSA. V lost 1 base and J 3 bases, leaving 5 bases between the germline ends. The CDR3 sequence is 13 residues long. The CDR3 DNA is TGTGCCAGCAGCTTAGGCGGGACAGATACGCAGTATTTT. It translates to CASSLGGTDTQYF.

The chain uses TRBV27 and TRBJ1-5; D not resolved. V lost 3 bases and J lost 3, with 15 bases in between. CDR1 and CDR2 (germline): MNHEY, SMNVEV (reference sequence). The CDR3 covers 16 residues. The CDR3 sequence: CASSLEFPNYNQPQHF. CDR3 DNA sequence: TGTGCCAGCAGTTTGGAGTTCCCAAACTACAATCAGCCCCAGCATTTT.

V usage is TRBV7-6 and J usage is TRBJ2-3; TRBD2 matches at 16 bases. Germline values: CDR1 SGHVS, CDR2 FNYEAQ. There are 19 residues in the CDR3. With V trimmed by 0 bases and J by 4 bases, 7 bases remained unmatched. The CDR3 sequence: CASSLALGLAGGPSDTQYF. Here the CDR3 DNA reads TGTGCCAGCAGCTTAGCACTGGGACTAGCGGGAGGGCCATCAGATACGCAGTATTTT.

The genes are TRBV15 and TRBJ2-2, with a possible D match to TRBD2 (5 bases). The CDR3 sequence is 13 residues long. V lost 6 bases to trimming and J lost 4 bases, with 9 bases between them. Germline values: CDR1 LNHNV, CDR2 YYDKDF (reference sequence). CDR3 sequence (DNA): TGTGCCACCAGGGCGGGTGCCACCGGGGAGCTGTTTTTT. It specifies CATRAGATGELFF.

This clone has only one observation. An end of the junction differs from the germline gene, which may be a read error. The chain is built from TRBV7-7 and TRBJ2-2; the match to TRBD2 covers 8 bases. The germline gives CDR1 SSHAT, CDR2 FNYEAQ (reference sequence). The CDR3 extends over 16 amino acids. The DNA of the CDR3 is TGTGCTAGCAGCTTAGTGTCGGGAGGGCACACCGGGGAGCTGTTTTTT. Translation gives CASSLVSGGHTGELFF.